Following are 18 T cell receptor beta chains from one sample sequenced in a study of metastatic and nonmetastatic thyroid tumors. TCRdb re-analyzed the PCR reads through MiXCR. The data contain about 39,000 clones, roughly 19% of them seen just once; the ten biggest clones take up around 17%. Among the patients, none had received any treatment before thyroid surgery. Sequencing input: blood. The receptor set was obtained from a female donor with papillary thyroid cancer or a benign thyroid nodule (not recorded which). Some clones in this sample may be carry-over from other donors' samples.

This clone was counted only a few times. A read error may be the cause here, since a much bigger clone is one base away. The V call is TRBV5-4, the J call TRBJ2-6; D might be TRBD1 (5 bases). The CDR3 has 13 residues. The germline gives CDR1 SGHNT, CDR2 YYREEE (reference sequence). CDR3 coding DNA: TGTGCCAGCAGCTTCTCTGGGGCCAACCTCCTGACTTTC. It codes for CASSFSGANLLTF.

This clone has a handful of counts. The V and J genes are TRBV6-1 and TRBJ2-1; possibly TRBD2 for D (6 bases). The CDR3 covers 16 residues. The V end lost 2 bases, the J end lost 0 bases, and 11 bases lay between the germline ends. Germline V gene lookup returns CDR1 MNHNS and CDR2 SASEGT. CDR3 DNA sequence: TGTGCCAGCAGTGAATACGCGGGGAGCTCCTACAATGAGCAGTTCTTC. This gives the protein CASSEYAGSSYNEQFF.

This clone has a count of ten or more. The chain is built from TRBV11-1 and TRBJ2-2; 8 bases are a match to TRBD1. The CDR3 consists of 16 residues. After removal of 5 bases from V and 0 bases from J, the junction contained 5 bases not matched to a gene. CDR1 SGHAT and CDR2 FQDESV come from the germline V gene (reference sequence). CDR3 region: CASSPGTGANTGELFF. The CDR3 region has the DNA TGTGCCAGCAGCCCCGGGACAGGTGCGAACACCGGGGAGCTGTTTTTT.

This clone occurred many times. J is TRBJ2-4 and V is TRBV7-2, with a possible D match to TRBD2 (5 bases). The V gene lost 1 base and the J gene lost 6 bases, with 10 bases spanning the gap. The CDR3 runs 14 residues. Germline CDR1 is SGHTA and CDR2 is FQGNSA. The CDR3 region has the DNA TGTGCCAGCAGCTTAGGGGGAGCTGGAAACATTCAGTACTTC. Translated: CASSLGGAGNIQYF.

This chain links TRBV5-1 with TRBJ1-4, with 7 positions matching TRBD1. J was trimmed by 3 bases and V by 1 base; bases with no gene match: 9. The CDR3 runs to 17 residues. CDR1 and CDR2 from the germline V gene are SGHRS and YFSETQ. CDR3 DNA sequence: TGCGCCAGCAGCTTGACTCGGGGACAGCTTTCTAATGAAAAACTGTTTTTT. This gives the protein CASSLTRGQLSNEKLFF.

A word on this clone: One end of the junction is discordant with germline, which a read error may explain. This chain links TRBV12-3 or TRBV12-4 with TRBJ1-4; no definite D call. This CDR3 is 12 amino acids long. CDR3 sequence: CASSPPSEKLFF. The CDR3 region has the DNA TGTGCCAGCAGTCCCCCCAGTGAAAAACTTTTTTTT.

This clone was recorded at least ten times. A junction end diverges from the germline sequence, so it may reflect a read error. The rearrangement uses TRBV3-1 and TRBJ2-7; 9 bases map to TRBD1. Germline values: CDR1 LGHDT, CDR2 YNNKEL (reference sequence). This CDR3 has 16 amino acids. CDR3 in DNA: TGTGCCGGCAGCCAAGGGACAGGGACCCTCTCCTACGAGCAGTACTTC. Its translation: CAGSQGTGTLSYEQYF.

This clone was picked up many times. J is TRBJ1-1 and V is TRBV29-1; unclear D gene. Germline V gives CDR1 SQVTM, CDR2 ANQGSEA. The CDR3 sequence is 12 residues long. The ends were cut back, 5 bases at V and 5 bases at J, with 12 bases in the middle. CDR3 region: CSVSAEATEAFF. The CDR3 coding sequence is TGCAGCGTTTCGGCAGAGGCGACTGAAGCTTTCTTT.

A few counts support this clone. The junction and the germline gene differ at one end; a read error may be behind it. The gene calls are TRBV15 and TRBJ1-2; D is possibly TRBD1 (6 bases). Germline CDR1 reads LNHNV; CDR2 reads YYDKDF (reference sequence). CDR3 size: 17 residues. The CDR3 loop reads CATSRDSLLWSGEGYAF. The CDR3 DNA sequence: TGTGCCACCAGCAGAGATAGTCTTCTTTGGTCAGGGGAAGGCTACGCCTTC.

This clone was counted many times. CDR3 sequence reads: CASSSLGDEQFF. The CDR3 bases are TGTGCCAGCAGCTCCCTAGGAGATGAGCAGTTCTTC. The gene calls are TRBV7-9 and TRBJ2-1; D is uncertain. Germline V gene data show CDR1 as SEHNR and CDR2 as FQNEAQ (reference sequence). V gave up 4 bases and J gave up 8 bases, with 9 bases separating them. The CDR3 has 12 residues.

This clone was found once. The DNA of the CDR3 is TGTGCCAGCAGCTTAAGATTTGGGACAGGGGCGGATAGCAATCAGCCCCAGCATTTT. Amino acids: CASSLRFGTGADSNQPQHF. V gene TRBV7-3 combines with J gene TRBJ1-5, with 10 bases fitting TRBD1. CDR1 is SGHTA and CDR2 is FQGTGA in the germline V gene. The CDR3 extends over 19 amino acids. The V and J ends lost 1 base and 0 bases, in that order; junction bases with no gene match: 9. The full variable domain, with the rest looked up from reference TRBV7-3 and TRBJ1-5, is GAGVSQTPSNKVTEKGKYVELRCDPISGHTALYWYRQSLGQGPEFLIYFQGTGAADDSGLPNDRFFAVRPEGSVSTLKIQRTERGDSAVYLCASSLRFGTGADSNQPQHFGDGTRLSIL.

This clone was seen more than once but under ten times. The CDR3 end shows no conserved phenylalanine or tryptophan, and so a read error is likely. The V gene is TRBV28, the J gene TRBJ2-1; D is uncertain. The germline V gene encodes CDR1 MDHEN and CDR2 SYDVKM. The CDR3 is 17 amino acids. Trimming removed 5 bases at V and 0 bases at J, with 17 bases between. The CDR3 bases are TGTGCCAGCAGTACCCATCGGGTGCCGAGCTCCTACAATGAGCAGTTCCTC. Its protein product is CASSTHRVPSSYNEQFL.

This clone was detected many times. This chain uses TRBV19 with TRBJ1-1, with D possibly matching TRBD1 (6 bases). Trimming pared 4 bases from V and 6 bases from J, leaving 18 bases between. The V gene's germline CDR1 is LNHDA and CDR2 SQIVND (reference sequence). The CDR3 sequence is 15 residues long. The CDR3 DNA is TGTGCCAGTAGTAGTCTCCCGGGGGCCGGGTCTGAAGCTTTCTTT. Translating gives CASSSLPGAGSEAFF.

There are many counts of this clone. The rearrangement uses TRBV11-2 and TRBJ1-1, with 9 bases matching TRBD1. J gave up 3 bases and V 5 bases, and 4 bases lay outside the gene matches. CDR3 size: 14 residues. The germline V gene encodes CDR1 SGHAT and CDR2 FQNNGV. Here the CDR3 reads CASSPDRGDTEAFF. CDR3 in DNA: TGTGCCAGCAGCCCCGACAGGGGGGACACTGAAGCTTTCTTT.

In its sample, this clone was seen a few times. In DNA, the CDR3 is TGTGCCAGCAGGCGCCTCTCCTGTGCCCAAGAGACCCAGTACTTC. The encoded protein is CASRRLSCAQETQYF. This chain joins TRBV28 and TRBJ2-5, with D unclear. Germline V gene data show CDR1 as MDHEN and CDR2 as SYDVKM. The CDR3 sequence is 15 residues long. The V and J ends lost 6 bases and 1 base respectively, with 15 bases between them. The entire variable domain, with the rest obtained from reference TRBV28 and TRBJ2-5, is as follows: DVKVTQSSRYLVKRTGEKVFLECVQDMDHENMFWYRQDPGLGLRLIYFSYDVKMKEKGDIPEGYSVSREKKERFSLILESASTNQTSMYLCASRRLSCAQETQYFGPGTRLLVL.

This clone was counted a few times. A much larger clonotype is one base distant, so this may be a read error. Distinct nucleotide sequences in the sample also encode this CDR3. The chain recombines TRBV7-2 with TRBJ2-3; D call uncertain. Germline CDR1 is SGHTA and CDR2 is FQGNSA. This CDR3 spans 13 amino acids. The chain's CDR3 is CASSLFEGDTQYF. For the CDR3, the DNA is TGTGCCAGCAGCTTATTCGAAGGAGATACTCAGTATTTT.

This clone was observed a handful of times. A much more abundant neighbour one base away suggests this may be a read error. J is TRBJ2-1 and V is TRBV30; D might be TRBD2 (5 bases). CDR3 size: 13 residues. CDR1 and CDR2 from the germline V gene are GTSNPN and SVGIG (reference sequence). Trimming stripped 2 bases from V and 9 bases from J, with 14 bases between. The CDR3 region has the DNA TGTGCCTGGAGTCCTAGCTGGAGAAGTGAGCAGTTCTTC. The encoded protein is CAWSPSWRSEQFF.

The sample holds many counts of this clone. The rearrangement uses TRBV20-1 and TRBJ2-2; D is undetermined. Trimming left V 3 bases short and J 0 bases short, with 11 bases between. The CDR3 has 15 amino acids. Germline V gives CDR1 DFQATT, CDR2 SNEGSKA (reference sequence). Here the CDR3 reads CSARDAATNTGELFF. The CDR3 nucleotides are TGCAGTGCTAGGGATGCAGCCACGAACACCGGGGAGCTGTTTTTT.